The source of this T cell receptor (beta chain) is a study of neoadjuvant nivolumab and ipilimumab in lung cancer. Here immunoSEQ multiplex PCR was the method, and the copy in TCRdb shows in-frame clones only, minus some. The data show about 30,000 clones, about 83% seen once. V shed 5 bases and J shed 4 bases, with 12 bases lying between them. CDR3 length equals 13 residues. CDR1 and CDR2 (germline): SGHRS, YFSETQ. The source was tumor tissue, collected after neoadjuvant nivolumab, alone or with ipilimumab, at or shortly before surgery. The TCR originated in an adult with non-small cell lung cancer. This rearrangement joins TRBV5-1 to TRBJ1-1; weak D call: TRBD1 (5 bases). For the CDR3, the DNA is TGCGCCAGCAGAAGGGGTGGTTCCACTGAAGCTTTCTTT. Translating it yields CASRRGGSTEAFF.